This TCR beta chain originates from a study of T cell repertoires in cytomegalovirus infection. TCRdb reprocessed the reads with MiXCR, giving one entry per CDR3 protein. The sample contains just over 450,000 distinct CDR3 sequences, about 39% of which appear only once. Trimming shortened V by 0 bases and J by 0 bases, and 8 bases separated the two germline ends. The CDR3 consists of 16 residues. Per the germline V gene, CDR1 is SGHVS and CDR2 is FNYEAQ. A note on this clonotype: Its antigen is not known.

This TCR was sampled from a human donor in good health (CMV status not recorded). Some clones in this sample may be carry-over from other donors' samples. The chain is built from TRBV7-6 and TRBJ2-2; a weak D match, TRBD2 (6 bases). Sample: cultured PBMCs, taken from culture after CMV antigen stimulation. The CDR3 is CASSLAAGSNTGELFF. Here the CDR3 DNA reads TGTGCCAGCAGCTTAGCGGCGGGGTCGAACACCGGGGAGCTGTTTTTT. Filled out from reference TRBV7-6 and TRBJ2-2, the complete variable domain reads GAGVSQSPRYKVTKRGQDVALRCDPISGHVSLYWYRQALGQGPEFLTYFNYEAQQDKSGLPNDRFSAERPEGSISTLTIQRTEQRDSAMYRCASSLAAGSNTGELFFGEGSRLTVL.